This T cell receptor (beta chain) derives from a study of blood T cells in healthy people across ages. This clonotype was detected only a few times. The V gene's germline CDR1 is SGHRS and CDR2 YFSETQ. The length of the CDR3 is 15 residues. V shed 4 bases and J shed 3 bases, with 13 bases lying between them. Sample-barcoded 5' priming and a J-beta primer mix drove a second PCR of 7 to 11 cycles. TCRdb processed the 5' RACE reads anew with MiXCR; each CDR3 protein has one entry. This table has around 1,000,000 distinct CDR3 sequences, 30% to 40% appearing once. This rearrangement joins TRBV5-1 to TRBJ2-2, with D possibly TRBD2 on 6 matching bases. Specimen: blood. This receptor was obtained from a man aged 18 to 30 in good health. CDR3 DNA sequence: TGCGCCAGCAGCCCGGGACTGCGAGACACCGGGGAGCTGTTTTTT. The encoded protein is CASSPGLRDTGELFF. Supplemented by reference TRBV5-1 and TRBJ2-2, the full variable domain reads KAGVTQTPRYLIKTRGQQVTLSCSPISGHRSVSWYQQTPGQGLQFLFEYFSETQRNKGNFPGRFSGRQFSNSRSEMNVSTLELGDSALYLCASSPGLRDTGELFFGEGSRLTVL.